This T cell receptor beta chain was documented in a study of blood T cells in healthy people across ages. Broader study findings: Long-lived and aged donors differed, with more naive CD4+ cells and higher diversity in the long-lived.

Germline values: CDR1 MGHRA, CDR2 YSYEKL. The CDR3 covers 16 residues. The V segment lost 1 base and the J segment 2 bases; nucleotides outside the gene matches: 3. Of note for this clonotype: Its specificity is unknown.

A second roughly 6 to 12 cycle PCR used barcoded and J-beta primers. TCRdb re-called the 5' RACE reads with MiXCR, one entry per CDR3 protein. Among about 1,600,000 distinct CDR3 sequences, around two fifths were seen once, and the ten largest hold roughly 8.2%. The sequenced sample was blood. This rearrangement joins TRBV4-1 to TRBJ2-7; the match to TRBD2 covers 12 bases. The TCR was taken from a young woman in good health. Here the CDR3 reads CASSQGTSGITYEQYF. DNA for the CDR3: TGCGCCAGCAGCCAAGGGACTAGCGGGATTACCTACGAGCAGTACTTC.